These 19 T cell receptor beta chains originate from one sample sequenced in a study of T-cell memory formation after mild COVID-19 (dated by TCRdb to about 2021). Receptors were amplified or captured by 5' RACE. The sequencer listed for this sample is Illumina NovaSeq 6000. TCRdb passed the public sequencing reads through fastp at Q25 and MiXCR, retaining productive beta sequences. All rows with the same CDR3 protein become a single entry with the most common DNA and genes. For this sample there are approximately 100,000 distinct CDR3 sequences; around 10% appear just once. The ten largest clones add up to 40% of the sample. Sequencing was carried out using PBMCs or a T cell subset sorted from them (not recorded which). The receptors derive from a man aged 18-30 years who had mild COVID-19 (a few samples of this study predate the infection). The sample titles of this study are shuffled in the database, so cell type and time point are left out; the donor was told from shared clones.

At least ten counts were recorded for this clonotype. V usage is TRBV13 and J usage is TRBJ2-7, with 9 bases lining up with TRBD1. Germline loops: CDR1 PRHDT, CDR2 FYEKMQ (reference sequence). V lost 6 bases and J lost 1; bases outside the gene matches: 1. CDR3 length: 13 residues. CDR3 sequence (DNA): TGTGCCAGCAGGGACAGGGGATCCTACGAGCAGTACTTC. This codes for CASRDRGSYEQYF.

Many counts were recorded for this clonotype. This chain links TRBV7-2 with TRBJ2-2; 12 bases align to TRBD2. CDR1 and CDR2 from the germline V gene are SGHTA and FQGNSA. The V segment lost 4 bases and the J segment 4 bases; nucleotides outside the gene matches: 13. This CDR3 contains 19 residues. CDR3: CASSWPVTSGGLGTGELFF. In DNA, the CDR3 is TGTGCCAGCAGCTGGCCCGTGACTAGCGGGGGCCTCGGCACCGGGGAGCTGTTTTTT.

Ten or more counts support this clonotype. The chain couples TRBV6-1 to TRBJ2-5, with 7 bases that match TRBD2. The CDR3 covers 14 residues. V shed 0 bases, J shed 2 bases, and the junction held 0 bases outside the gene matches. Germline CDR1 reads MNHNS; CDR2 reads SASEGT. The CDR3 DNA reads TGTGCCAGCAGTGAAGCGGGGGGGCAAGAGACCCAGTACTTC. Translating gives CASSEAGGQETQYF.

The genes are TRBV15 and TRBJ1-2, with D perhaps matching TRBD1 (6 bases). CDR1 and CDR2 (germline): LNHNV, YYDKDF (reference sequence). CDR3 length: 13 residues. The ends were cut back, 10 bases at V and 9 bases at J, with 21 bases in the middle. Written as DNA, the CDR3 is TGTGCCATCAAGGACACCGGGGGACAAAGCTACACCTTC. Protein sequence: CAIKDTGGQSYTF.

V is TRBV9 and J is TRBJ2-3; 8 nucleotides agree with TRBD2. The CDR3 consists of 14 residues. Germline lookup yields CDR1 SGDLS and CDR2 YYNGEE. V lost 7 bases, J lost 2 bases, and 6 bases stayed unmatched. DNA of the CDR3: TGTGCCAGCGCAATAGCGGGAACCACAGATACGCAGTATTTT. Translating it yields CASAIAGTTDTQYF.

J is TRBJ1-1 and V is TRBV5-5, with 8 bases lining up with TRBD1. Germline assignment: CDR1 SGHKS and CDR2 YYEKEE (reference sequence). V dropped 2 bases and J dropped 4; count of bases not matched to a gene: 7. The CDR3 consists of 15 residues. This CDR3 reads CASSFRPRGPTEAFF. The CDR3 nucleotides read TGTGCCAGCAGCTTTCGCCCCAGGGGGCCCACTGAAGCTTTCTTT.

This clonotype occurred many times. This chain's CDR3 is CSAEESSGANVLTF. CDR3 coding DNA: TGCAGTGCTGAAGAGAGCTCTGGGGCCAACGTCCTGACTTTC. This sequence joins TRBV20-1 and TRBJ2-6; D call uncertain. V dropped 5 bases and J dropped 0 bases, with 8 bases sitting between them. The CDR3 has 14 residues. Germline values: CDR1 DFQATT, CDR2 SNEGSKA (reference sequence).

The chain couples TRBV5-4 to TRBJ2-5, with 7 nucleotides matching TRBD1. This CDR3 has 13 residues. Germline V CDR1 and CDR2: SGHNT, YYREEE (reference sequence). V was clipped by 7 bases and J by 2 bases; unmatched bases: 5. The DNA for the CDR3 is TGTGCCAGCGGGCCGGGACAGCAAGAGACCCAGTACTTC. Its translation: CASGPGQQETQYF.

The chain couples TRBV19 to TRBJ2-3; TRBD2 is a possible D gene (7 bases). This CDR3 has 13 amino acids. Germline V gives CDR1 LNHDA, CDR2 SQIVND (reference sequence). Deletions cut 9 bases from V and 2 bases from J, with 12 bases between. The CDR3 region is CASWEGDTDTQYF. The CDR3 coding sequence is TGTGCCAGCTGGGAGGGGGACACAGATACGCAGTATTTT.

The chain uses TRBV19 and TRBJ1-2; a possible D gene is TRBD1 (5 bases). Germline CDR1 and CDR2: LNHDA and SQIVND (reference sequence). Trimming took 9 bases from V and 13 from J, leaving 24 bases between them. This CDR3 spans 13 amino acids. The CDR3 here is CASTFRGSREATF. The DNA of the CDR3 is TGTGCCAGCACCTTCCGAGGCTCCAGGGAGGCCACCTTC. The full variable domain, rest sourced from reference TRBV19 and TRBJ1-2, is DGGITQSPKYLFRKEGQNVTLSCEQNLNHDAMYWYRQDPGQGLRLIYYSQIVNDFQKGDIAEGYSVSREKKESFPLTVTSAQKNPTAFYLCASTFRGSREATFGSGTRLTVV.

This clonotype was observed a few times. The chain carries TRBV11-2 and TRBJ2-7; TRBD2 is a possible D gene (6 bases). Germline lookup yields CDR1 SGHAT and CDR2 FQNNGV. This CDR3 has 14 residues. The ends were cut back, 3 bases at V and 0 bases at J, with 9 bases in the middle. Written as DNA, the CDR3 is TGTGCCAGCAGCTTGGCGGGGAGCTCCTACGAGCAGTACGTC. Translated, it gives CASSLAGSSYEQYV.

This chain uses TRBV3-1 with TRBJ2-3; 15 nucleotides align to TRBD2. Looked up from germline, CDR1 is LGHDT and CDR2 is YNNKEL (reference sequence). The CDR3 covers 19 residues. V trimming: 1 base; J trimming: 1 base; junction bases outside the gene matches: 6. CDR3 residues: CASSQAGTSGGLRTDTQYF. CDR3 sequence (DNA): TGTGCCAGCAGCCAAGCCGGGACTAGCGGGGGGCTCCGCACAGATACGCAGTATTTT.

Only a few counts were recorded for this clonotype. The V call is TRBV10-3, the J call TRBJ1-2; D might be TRBD1 (6 bases). V gave up 3 bases and J gave up 4 bases, with 18 bases separating them. The CDR3 totals 16 residues. Germline loops: CDR1 ENHRY, CDR2 SYGVKD. The CDR3, as DNA: TGTGCCATCAGTGACCCGAGGGTAGGGGGGGTCTATGGCTACACCTTC. It specifies CAISDPRVGGVYGYTF.

This clonotype was seen a few times. The chain uses TRBV7-9 and TRBJ2-1; D may be TRBD1 or TRBD2 (5 bases each). The V end lost 2 bases, the J end lost 7 bases, and 9 bases lay between the germline ends. This CDR3 has 13 residues. The germline CDR1 and CDR2 sequences are SEHNR and FQNEAQ (reference sequence). In DNA form, the CDR3 reads TGTGCCAGCAGCTTAAGAGGGACGAATGAGCAGTTCTTC. Amino acid sequence: CASSLRGTNEQFF.

This clonotype has more than one count but fewer than ten. The V and J genes are TRBV5-5 and TRBJ2-2; 8 bases fit TRBD1. The V gene's germline CDR1 is SGHKS and CDR2 YYEKEE (reference sequence). The CDR3 length is 13 residues. Trimming took 4 bases from V and 6 from J; bases not matched to a gene: 2. In nucleotides, the CDR3 is TGTGCCAGCAGCGAGACAGGGGCCGGGGAGCTGTTTTTT. This translates into CASSETGAGELFF.

This rearrangement joins TRBV5-5 to TRBJ1-5; TRBD1 might be the D (5 bases). The CDR3 contains 15 residues. Trimming took 5 bases from V and 6 from J, leaving 18 bases between them. Germline V gene lookup returns CDR1 SGHKS and CDR2 YYEKEE (reference sequence). The CDR3 loop is CASRSESGGGQPQHF. As DNA, the CDR3 is TGTGCCAGCAGATCTGAATCCGGGGGTGGTCAGCCCCAGCATTTT.

The chain is built from TRBV6-2 or TRBV6-3 and TRBJ2-1, with 10 nucleotides matching TRBD1. The CDR3 extends over 14 amino acids. Germline assignment: CDR1 MNHEY and CDR2 SVGEGT. V lost 4 bases and J lost 3; bases outside the gene matches: 0. The CDR3 DNA sequence: TGTGCCAGCAGTTGGACAGGGGGCTACAATGAGCAGTTCTTC. Residues: CASSWTGGYNEQFF.

The chain joins TRBV20-1 to TRBJ2-1, with D unresolved. Germline loops: CDR1 DFQATT, CDR2 SNEGSKA (reference sequence). V lost 6 bases and J lost 0, with 12 bases in between. The length of the CDR3 is 14 residues. Here the CDR3 reads CSAIPPSSYNEQFF. The CDR3 DNA reads TGCAGTGCAATCCCCCCGAGCTCCTACAATGAGCAGTTCTTC.

Here the CDR3 reads CASSRAGQKTTEAFF. CDR3 sequence (DNA): TGTGCCAGCAGCCGAGCGGGACAGAAGACCACTGAAGCTTTCTTT. The chain is built from TRBV28 and TRBJ1-1; 7 nucleotides match TRBD1. Germline values: CDR1 MDHEN, CDR2 SYDVKM. V was pared by 6 bases and J by 4 bases, with 11 bases of the junction left unmatched. There are 15 residues in the CDR3. The full variable domain, with the rest looked up from reference TRBV28 and TRBJ1-1, is DVKVTQSSRYLVKRTGEKVFLECVQDMDHENMFWYRQDPGLGLRLIYFSYDVKMKEKGDIPEGYSVSREKKERFSLILESASTNQTSMYLCASSRAGQKTTEAFFGQGTRLTVV.